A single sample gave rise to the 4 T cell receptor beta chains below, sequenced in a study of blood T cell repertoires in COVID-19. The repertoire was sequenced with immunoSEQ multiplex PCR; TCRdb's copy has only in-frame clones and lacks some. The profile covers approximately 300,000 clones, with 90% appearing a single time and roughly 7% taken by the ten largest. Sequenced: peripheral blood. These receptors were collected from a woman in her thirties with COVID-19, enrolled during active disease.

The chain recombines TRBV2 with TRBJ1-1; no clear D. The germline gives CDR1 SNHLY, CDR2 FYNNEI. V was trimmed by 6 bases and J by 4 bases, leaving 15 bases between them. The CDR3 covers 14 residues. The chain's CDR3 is CASRREGRGTEAFF. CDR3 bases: TGTGCCAGCAGGCGGGAAGGACGGGGCACTGAAGCTTTCTTT.

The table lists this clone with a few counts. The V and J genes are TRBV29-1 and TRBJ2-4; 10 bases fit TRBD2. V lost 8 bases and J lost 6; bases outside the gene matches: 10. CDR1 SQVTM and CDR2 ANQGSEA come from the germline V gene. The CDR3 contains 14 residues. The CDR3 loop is CSITSGTAANIQYF. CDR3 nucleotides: TGCAGCATTACTAGCGGGACCGCGGCAAACATTCAGTACTTC. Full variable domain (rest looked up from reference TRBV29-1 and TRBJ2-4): SAVISQKPSRDICQRGTSLTIQCQVDSQVTMMFWYRQQPGQSLTLIATANQGSEATYESGFVIDKFPISRPNLTFSTLTVSNMSPEDSSIYLCSITSGTAANIQYFGAGTRLSVL.

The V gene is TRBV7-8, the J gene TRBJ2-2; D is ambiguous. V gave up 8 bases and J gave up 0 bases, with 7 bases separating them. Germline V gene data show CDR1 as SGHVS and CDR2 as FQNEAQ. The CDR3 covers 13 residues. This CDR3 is CASGQTNTGELFF. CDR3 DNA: TGTGCCAGCGGGCAAACGAACACCGGGGAGCTGTTTTTT.

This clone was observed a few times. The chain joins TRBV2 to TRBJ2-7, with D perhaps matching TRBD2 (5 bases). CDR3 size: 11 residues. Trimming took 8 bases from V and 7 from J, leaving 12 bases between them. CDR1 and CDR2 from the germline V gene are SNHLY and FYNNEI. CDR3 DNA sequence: TGTGCCAGCGGACTTTTGGGGGAGCAGTACTTC. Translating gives CASGLLGEQYF.